This T cell receptor beta chain comes out of a study of PD-1 blockade in mismatch repair-deficient tumors. TCRdb's table, derived via immunoSEQ multiplex PCR, lists solely in-frame clones and lacks some. The sample has roughly 120,000 clones; 88% are singletons. V was shortened by 0 bases and J by 4 bases, with 11 bases between the two germline ends. The CDR3 length is 15 residues. CDR1 is LGHNA, CDR2 YSLEER, per germline. This receptor was obtained from an adult with mismatch repair-deficient cancer. This chain links TRBV4-3 with TRBJ2-3, with D hard to call. This material consisted of peripheral blood, taken 72 weeks after starting pembrolizumab. CDR3 loop: CASSQDYDRADTQYF. The CDR3 DNA sequence: TGCGCCAGCAGCCAAGACTATGATCGGGCAGATACGCAGTATTTT.